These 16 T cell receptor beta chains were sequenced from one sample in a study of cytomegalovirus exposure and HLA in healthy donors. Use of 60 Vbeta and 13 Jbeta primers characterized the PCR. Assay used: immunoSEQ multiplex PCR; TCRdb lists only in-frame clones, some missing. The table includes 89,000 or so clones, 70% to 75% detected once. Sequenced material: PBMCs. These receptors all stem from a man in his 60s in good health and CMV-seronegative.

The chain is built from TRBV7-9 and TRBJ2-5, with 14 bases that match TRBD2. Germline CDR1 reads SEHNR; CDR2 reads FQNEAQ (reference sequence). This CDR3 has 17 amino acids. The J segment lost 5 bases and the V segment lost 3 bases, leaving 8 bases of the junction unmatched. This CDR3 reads CASSFGAGLAGVETQYF. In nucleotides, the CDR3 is TGTGCCAGCAGCTTCGGCGCGGGACTAGCGGGGGTTGAGACCCAGTACTTC.

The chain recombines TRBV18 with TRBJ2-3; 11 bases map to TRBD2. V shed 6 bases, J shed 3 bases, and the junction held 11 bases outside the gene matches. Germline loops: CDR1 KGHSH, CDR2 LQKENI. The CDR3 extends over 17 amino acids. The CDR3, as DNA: TGTGCCAGCTCTCAAACTAGCGGGGGTTTCAAAACAGATACGCAGTATTTT. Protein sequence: CASSQTSGGFKTDTQYF.

CDR3 in amino acids: CASSRGEWSGNTIYF. The CDR3 nucleotides read TGTGCCAGTAGTCGGGGGGAATGGTCTGGAAACACCATATATTTT. The chain joins TRBV19 to TRBJ1-3, with D possibly TRBD1 on 5 matching bases. In germline, CDR1 is LNHDA, CDR2 SQIVND (reference sequence). This CDR3 comprises 15 residues. Trimming pared 5 bases from V and 1 base from J, leaving 12 bases between.

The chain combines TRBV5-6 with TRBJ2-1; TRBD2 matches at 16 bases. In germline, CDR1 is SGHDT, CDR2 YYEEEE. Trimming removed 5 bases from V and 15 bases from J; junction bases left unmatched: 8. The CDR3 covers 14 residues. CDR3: CASSQGLAGGPRFF. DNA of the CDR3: TGTGCCAGCAGTCAGGGACTAGCGGGGGGGCCCCGGTTCTTC.

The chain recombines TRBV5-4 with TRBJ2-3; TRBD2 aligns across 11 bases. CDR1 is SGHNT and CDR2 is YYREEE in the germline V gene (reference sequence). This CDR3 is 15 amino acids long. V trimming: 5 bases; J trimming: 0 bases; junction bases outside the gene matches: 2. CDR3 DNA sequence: TGTGCCAGCAGTATAGCGGGGGGGAGCACAGATACGCAGTATTTT. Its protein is CASSIAGGSTDTQYF.

The DNA of the CDR3 is TGTGCCAGCAGCGGGACCGGGACAGCTTATGGCTACACCTTC. Translation: CASSGTGTAYGYTF. The chain has TRBV9 and TRBJ1-2, with 7 bases identical to TRBD1. V lost 3 bases, J lost 5 bases, and 7 bases stayed unmatched. CDR1 SGDLS and CDR2 YYNGEE come from the germline V gene. The CDR3 consists of 14 residues.

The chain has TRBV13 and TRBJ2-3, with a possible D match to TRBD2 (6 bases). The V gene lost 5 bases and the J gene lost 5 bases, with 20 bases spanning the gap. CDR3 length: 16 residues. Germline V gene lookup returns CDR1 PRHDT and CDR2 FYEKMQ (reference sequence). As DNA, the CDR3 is TGTGCCAGCAGCCCGCGAAGGTCGGAGGGAGGAGATACGCAGTATTTT. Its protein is CASSPRRSEGGDTQYF.

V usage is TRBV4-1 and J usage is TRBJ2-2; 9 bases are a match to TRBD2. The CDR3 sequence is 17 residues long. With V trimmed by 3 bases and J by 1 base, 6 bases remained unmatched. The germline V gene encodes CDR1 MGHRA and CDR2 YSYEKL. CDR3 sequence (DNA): TGCGCCAGCAGCCACGTAACGCGGGGGGGGAACACCGGGGAGCTGTTTTTT. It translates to CASSHVTRGGNTGELFF.

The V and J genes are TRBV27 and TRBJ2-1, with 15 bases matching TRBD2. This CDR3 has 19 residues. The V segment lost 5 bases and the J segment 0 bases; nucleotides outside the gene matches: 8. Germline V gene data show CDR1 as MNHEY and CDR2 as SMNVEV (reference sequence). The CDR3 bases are TGTGCCAGCAGTGGGGGACTAGCGGGGGGACTTATCTCCTACAATGAGCAGTTCTTC. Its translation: CASSGGLAGGLISYNEQFF.

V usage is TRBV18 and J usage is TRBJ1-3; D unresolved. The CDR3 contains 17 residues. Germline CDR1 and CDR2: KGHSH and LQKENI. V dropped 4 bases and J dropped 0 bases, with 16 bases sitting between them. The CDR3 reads CASSQTAGSTSGNTIYF. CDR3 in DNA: TGTGCCAGCTCACAAACAGCGGGGAGCACCTCTGGAAACACCATATATTTT. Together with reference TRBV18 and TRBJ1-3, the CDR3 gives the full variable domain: NAGVMQNPRHLVRRRGQEARLRCSPMKGHSHVYWYRQLPEEGLKFMVYLQKENIIDESGMPKERFSAEFPKEGPSILRIQQVVRGDSAAYFCASSQTAGSTSGNTIYFGEGSWLTVV.

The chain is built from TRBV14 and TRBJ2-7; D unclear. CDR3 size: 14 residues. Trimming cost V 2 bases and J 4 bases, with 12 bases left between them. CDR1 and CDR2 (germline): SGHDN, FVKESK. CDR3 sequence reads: CASSQSVVGYEQYF. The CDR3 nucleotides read TGTGCCAGCAGCCAATCCGTGGTCGGGTACGAGCAGTACTTC.

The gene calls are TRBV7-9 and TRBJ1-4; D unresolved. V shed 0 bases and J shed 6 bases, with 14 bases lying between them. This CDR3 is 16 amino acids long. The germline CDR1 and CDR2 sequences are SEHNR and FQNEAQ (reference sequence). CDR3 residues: CASSLAETGDDEKLFF. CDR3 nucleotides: TGTGCCAGCAGCTTAGCGGAAACCGGAGACGATGAAAAACTGTTTTTT.

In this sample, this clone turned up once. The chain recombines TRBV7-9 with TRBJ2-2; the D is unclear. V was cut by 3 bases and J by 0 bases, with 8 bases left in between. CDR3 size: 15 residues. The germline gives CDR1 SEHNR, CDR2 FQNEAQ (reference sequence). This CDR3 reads CASSLWLSNTGELFF. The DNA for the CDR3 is TGTGCCAGCAGCTTGTGGCTCTCGAACACCGGGGAGCTGTTTTTT.

CDR3 DNA sequence: TGCAGCGTTGACGGGCGGTCAGGGGAAAACTATGGCTACACCTTC. Translating gives CSVDGRSGENYGYTF. The V call is TRBV29-1, the J call TRBJ1-2; a weak D match, TRBD1 (6 bases). The CDR3 is made up of 15 amino acids. Trimming cost V 3 bases and J 2 bases, with 16 bases left between them. The germline V gene encodes CDR1 SQVTM and CDR2 ANQGSEA.

The CDR3 sequence: CASSLVGVPPSSYNEQFF. CDR3 coding DNA: TGCGCCAGCAGCTTGGTCGGGGTGCCCCCCAGCTCCTACAATGAGCAGTTCTTC. V usage is TRBV5-1 and J usage is TRBJ2-1, with D possibly TRBD2 on 5 matching bases. The V and J ends lost 0 bases and 0 bases respectively, with 16 bases between them. CDR1 and CDR2 from the germline V gene are SGHRS and YFSETQ. The CDR3 sequence is 18 residues long.

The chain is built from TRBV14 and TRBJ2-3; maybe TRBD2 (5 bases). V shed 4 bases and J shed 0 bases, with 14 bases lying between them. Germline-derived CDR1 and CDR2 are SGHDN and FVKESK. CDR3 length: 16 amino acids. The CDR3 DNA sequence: TGTGCCAGCAGCCTCCGGCGGGTACCTAGCACAGATACGCAGTATTTT. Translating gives CASSLRRVPSTDTQYF. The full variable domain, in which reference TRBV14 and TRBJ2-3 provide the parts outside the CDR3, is EAGVTQFPSHSVIEKGQTVTLRCDPISGHDNLYWYRRVMGKEIKFLLHFVKESKQDESGMPNNRFLAERTGGTYSTLKVQPAELEDSGVYFCASSLRRVPSTDTQYFGPGTRLTVL.